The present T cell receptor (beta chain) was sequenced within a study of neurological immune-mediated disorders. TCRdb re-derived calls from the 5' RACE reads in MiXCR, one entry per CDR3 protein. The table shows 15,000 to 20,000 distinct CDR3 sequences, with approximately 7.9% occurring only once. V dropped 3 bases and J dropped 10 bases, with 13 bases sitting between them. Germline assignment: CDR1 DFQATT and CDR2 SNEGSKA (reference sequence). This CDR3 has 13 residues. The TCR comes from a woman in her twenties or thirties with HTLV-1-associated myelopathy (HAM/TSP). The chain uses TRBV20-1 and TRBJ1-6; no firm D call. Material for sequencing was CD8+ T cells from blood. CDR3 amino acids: CSARDLEGSPLHF. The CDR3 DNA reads TGCAGTGCTAGGGACCTCGAAGGGTCACCCCTCCACTTT.